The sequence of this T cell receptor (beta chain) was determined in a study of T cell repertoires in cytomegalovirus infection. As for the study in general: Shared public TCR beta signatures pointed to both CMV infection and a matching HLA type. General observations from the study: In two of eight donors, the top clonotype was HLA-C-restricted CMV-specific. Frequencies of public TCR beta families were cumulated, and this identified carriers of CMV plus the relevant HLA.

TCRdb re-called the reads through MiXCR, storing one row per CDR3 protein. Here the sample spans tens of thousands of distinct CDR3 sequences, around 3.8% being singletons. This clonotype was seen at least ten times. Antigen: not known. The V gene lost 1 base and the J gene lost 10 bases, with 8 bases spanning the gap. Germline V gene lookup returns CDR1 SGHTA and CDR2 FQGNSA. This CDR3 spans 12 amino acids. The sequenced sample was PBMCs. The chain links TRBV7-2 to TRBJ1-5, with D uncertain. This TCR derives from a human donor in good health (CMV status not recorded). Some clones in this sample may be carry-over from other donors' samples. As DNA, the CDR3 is TGTGCCAGCAGCTTAGACGTGGGTCCCCAGCATTTT. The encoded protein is CASSLDVGPQHF.